A single T cell receptor (beta chain) is shown here with its context. Authors' data handling: Amplification of reference gene primers was used by the study to estimate nucleated cell counts. Only in-frame clones appear in the TCRdb table, and some are missing; sequencing was by immunoSEQ multiplex PCR. V and J calls plus clone size are reproduced from that table; the DNA served to infer D and trimming. The sample lists under 150,000 clones, approximately 89% occurring once. This specimen belongs to a study of blood T cell repertoires in COVID-19. Study at large: Specimens from acute and convalescent COVID-19 originated in the United States, Italy and Spain. T cells, B-cell-depleted T cells, or PBMCs provided the cDNA or gDNA that served as material.

The sample taken for sequencing was peripheral blood. This TCR derives from a human donor in a cohort sampled during active COVID-19.

The CDR3 DNA reads as TGTGCCAGTAGTACCTTCGCTGGAAACACCATATATTTT. Protein sequence: CASSTFAGNTIYF. The chain is built from TRBV19 and TRBJ1-3, with D uncertain. The V and J ends lost 4 bases and 2 bases respectively, with 6 bases between them. The germline CDR1 and CDR2 sequences are LNHDA and SQIVND (reference sequence). This CDR3 contains 13 residues. Drawing the rest from reference TRBV19 and TRBJ1-3, the complete variable domain is DGGITQSPKYLFRKEGQNVTLSCEQNLNHDAMYWYRQDPGQGLRLIYYSQIVNDFQKGDIAEGYSVSREKKESFPLTVTSAQKNPTAFYLCASSTFAGNTIYFGEGSWLTVV.